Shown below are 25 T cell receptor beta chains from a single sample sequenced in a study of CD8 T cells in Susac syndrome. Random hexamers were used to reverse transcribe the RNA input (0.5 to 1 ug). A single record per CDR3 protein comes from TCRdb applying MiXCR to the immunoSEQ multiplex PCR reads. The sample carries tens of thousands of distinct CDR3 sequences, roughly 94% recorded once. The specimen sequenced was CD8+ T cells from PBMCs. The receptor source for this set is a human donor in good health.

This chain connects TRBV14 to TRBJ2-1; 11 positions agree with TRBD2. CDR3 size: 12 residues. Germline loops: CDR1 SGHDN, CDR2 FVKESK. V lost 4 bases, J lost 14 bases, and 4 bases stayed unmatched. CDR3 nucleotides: TGTGCCAGCAGCCCTACTAGCGGGGGTGAGTTCTTC. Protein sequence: CASSPTSGGEFF.

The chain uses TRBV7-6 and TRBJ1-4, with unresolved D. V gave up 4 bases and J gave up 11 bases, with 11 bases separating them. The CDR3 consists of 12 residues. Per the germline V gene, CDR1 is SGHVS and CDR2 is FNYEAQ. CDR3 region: CASSSNAEKLFF. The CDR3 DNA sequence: TGTGCCAGCAGCTCAAATGCGGAGAAACTGTTTTTT.

The CDR3 DNA follows: TGCGCCAGCAGCCAATCACAGCATTTCAATCAGCCCCAGCATTTT. Amino acid sequence: CASSQSQHFNQPQHF. V gene TRBV4-1 combines with J gene TRBJ1-5; D unresolved. V dropped 2 bases and J dropped 3 bases, with 11 bases sitting between them. In germline, CDR1 is MGHRA, CDR2 YSYEKL. The CDR3 is 15 amino acids.

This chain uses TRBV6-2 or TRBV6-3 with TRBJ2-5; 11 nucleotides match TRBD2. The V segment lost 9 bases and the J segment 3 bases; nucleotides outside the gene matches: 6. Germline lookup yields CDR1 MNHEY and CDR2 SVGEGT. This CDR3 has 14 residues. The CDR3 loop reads CASSPGLAEETQYF. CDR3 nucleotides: TGTGCCAGTAGTCCGGGACTAGCGGAAGAGACCCAGTACTTC.

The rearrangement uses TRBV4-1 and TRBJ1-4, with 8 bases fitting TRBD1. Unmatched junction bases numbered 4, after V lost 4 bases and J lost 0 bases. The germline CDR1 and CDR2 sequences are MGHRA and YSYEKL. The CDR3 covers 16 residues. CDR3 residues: CASSPRTGTTNEKLFF. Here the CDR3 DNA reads TGCGCCAGCAGCCCCCGGACAGGGACAACTAATGAAAAACTGTTTTTT.

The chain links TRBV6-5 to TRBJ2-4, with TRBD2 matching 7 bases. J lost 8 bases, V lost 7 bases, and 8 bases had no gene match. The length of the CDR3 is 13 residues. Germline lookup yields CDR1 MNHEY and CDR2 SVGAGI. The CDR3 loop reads CASNLGGSDIQYF. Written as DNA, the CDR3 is TGTGCCAGCAACCTGGGAGGGAGTGACATTCAGTACTTC.

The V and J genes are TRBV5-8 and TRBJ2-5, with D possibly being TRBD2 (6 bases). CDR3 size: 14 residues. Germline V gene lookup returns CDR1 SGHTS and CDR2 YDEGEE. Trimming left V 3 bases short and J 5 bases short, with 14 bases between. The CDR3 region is CASSYPDGGETQYF. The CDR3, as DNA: TGTGCCAGCAGCTACCCAGACGGAGGGGAGACCCAGTACTTC.

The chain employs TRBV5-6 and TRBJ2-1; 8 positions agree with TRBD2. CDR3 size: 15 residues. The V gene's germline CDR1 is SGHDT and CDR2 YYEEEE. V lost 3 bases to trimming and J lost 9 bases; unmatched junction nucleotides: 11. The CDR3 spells CASSSPGLVPVEQFF. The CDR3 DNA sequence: TGTGCCAGCAGCTCTCCGGGACTAGTACCCGTTGAGCAGTTCTTC.

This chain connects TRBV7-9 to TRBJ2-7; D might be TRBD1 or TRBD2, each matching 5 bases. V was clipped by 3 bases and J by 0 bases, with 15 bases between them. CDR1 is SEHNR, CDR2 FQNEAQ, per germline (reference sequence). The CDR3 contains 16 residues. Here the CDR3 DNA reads TGTGCCAGCAGCTTGACCGGGACGCCTAGCTCCTACGAGCAGTACTTC. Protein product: CASSLTGTPSSYEQYF. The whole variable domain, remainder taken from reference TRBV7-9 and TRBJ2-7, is DTGVSQNPRHKITKRGQNVTFRCDPISEHNRLYWYRQTLGQGPEFLTYFQNEAQLEKSRLLSDRFSAERPKGSFSTLEIQRTEQGDSAMYLCASSLTGTPSSYEQYFGPGTRLTVT.

The CDR3 bases are TGTGCCAGCAGTCCCTCCGTTGGGACTAGTCGCGAGACCCAGTACTTC. Translation gives CASSPSVGTSRETQYF. The chain links TRBV27 to TRBJ2-5; TRBD2 matches 8 bases. The V gene end was trimmed by 5 bases and the J gene end by 5 bases; junction bases not matched to a gene: 13. The length of the CDR3 is 16 residues. CDR1 MNHEY and CDR2 SMNVEV come from the germline V gene (reference sequence).

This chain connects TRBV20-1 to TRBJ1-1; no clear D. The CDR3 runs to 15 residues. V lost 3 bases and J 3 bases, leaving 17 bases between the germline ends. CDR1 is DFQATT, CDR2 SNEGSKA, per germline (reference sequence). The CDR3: CSARGPGVGDTEAFF. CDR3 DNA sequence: TGCAGTGCTAGGGGTCCCGGGGTCGGCGACACTGAAGCTTTCTTT.

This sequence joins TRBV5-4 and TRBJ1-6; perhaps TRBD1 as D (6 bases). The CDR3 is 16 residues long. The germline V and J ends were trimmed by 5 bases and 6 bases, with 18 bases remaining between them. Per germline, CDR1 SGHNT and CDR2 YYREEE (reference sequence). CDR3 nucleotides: TGTGCCAGCAGGGGACAAGAAGGGGAAGGTAATTCACCCCTCCACTTT. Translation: CASRGQEGEGNSPLHF. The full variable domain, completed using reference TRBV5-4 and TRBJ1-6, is ETGVTQSPTHLIKTRGQQVTLRCSSQSGHNTVSWYQQALGQGPQFIFQYYREEENGRGNFPPRFSGLQFPNYSSELNVNALELDDSALYLCASRGQEGEGNSPLHFGNGTRLTVT.

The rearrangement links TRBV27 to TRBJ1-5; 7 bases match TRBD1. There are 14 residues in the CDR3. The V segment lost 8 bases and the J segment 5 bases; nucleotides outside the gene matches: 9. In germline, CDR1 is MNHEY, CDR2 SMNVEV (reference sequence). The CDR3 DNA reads TGTGCCAGCCGGGACAGCGTTTTCGATCAGCCCCAGCATTTT. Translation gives CASRDSVFDQPQHF.

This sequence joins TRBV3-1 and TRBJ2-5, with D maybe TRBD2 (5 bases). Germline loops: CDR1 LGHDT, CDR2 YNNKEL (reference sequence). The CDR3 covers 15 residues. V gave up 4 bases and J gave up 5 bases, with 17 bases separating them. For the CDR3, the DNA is TGTGCCAGCAGCCTCCCCGGGGATATATGGGAGACCCAGTACTTC. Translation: CASSLPGDIWETQYF.

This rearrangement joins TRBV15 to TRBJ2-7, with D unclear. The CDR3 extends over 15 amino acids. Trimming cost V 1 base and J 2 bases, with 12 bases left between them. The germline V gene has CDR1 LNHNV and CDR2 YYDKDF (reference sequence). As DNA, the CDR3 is TGTGCCACCAGCAGAGGGGTATCAGGTACCTACGAGCAGTACGTC. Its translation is CATSRGVSGTYEQYV.

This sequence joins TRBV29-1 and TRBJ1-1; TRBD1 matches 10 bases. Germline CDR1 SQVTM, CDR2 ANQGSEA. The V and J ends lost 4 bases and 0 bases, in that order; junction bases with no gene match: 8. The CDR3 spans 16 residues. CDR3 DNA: TGCAGCGTTGTCCTATGGACAGGGGGTTTGAACACTGAAGCTTTCTTT. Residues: CSVVLWTGGLNTEAFF.

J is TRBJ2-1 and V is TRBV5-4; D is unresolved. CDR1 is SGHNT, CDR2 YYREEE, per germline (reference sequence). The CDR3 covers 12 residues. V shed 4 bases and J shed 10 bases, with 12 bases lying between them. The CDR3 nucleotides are TGTGCCAGCAGCCAAGGTCCTGCGGAGCAGTTCTTC. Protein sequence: CASSQGPAEQFF. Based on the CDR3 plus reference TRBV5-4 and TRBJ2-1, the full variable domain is ETGVTQSPTHLIKTRGQQVTLRCSSQSGHNTVSWYQQALGQGPQFIFQYYREEENGRGNFPPRFSGLQFPNYSSELNVNALELDDSALYLCASSQGPAEQFFGPGTRLTVL.

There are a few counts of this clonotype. Here the CDR3 reads CASSLGPDTQYF. In nucleotides, the CDR3 is TGTGCCAGCAGTTTGGGGCCTGATACGCAGTATTTT. The chain joins TRBV27 to TRBJ2-3, with a possible D match to TRBD1 (5 bases). Trimming removed 3 bases at V and 6 bases at J, with 7 bases between. Per the germline V gene, CDR1 is MNHEY and CDR2 is SMNVEV (reference sequence). The CDR3 contains 12 residues.

CDR3 residues: CASSVSTNTEAFF. The CDR3 bases are TGTGCCAGCAGCGTATCCACGAACACTGAAGCTTTCTTT. The rearrangement joins TRBV9 to TRBJ1-1; D is unresolved. V lost 1 base and J 1 base, leaving 5 bases between the germline ends. The germline V gene encodes CDR1 SGDLS and CDR2 YYNGEE. CDR3 length equals 13 residues.

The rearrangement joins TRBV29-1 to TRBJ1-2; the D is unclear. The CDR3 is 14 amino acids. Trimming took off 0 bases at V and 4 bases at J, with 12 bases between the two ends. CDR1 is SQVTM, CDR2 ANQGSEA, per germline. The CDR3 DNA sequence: TGCAGCGTTGAAGATCGATCAGACCTCTATGGCTACACCTTC. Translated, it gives CSVEDRSDLYGYTF.

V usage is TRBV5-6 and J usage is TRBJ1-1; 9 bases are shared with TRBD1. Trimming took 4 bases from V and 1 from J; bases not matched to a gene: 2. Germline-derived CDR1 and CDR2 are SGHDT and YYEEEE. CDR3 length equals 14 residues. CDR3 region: CASSGGQGNTEAFF. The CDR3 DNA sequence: TGTGCCAGCAGCGGGGGACAGGGGAACACTGAAGCTTTCTTT.

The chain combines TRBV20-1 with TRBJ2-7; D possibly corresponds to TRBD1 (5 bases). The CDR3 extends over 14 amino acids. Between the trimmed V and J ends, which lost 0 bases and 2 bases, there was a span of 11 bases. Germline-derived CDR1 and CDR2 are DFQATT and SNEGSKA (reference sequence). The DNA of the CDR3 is TGCAGTGCTAGAGACAACAGGTACACCTACGAGCAGTACTTC. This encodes CSARDNRYTYEQYF.

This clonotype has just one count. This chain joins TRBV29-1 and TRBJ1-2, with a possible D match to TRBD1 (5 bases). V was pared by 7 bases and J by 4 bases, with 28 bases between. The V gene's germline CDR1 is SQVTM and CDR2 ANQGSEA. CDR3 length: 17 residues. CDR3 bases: TGCAGCGGCCTTGCGACAGAACCCGAGGCGGTGAGCTATGGCTACACCTTC. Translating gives CSGLATEPEAVSYGYTF.

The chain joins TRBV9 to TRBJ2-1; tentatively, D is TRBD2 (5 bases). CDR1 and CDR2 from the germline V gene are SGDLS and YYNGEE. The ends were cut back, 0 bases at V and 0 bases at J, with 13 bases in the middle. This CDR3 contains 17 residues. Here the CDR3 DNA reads TGTGCCAGCAGCGTAGAAGGGTGGAGGAGCTCCTACAATGAGCAGTTCTTC. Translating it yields CASSVEGWRSSYNEQFF.

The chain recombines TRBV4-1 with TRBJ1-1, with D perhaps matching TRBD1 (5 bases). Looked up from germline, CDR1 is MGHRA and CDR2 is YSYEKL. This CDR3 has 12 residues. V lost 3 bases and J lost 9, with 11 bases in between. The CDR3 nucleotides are TGCGCCAGCAGCCATAGGAGGGGACAAGCTTTCTTT. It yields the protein CASSHRRGQAFF.